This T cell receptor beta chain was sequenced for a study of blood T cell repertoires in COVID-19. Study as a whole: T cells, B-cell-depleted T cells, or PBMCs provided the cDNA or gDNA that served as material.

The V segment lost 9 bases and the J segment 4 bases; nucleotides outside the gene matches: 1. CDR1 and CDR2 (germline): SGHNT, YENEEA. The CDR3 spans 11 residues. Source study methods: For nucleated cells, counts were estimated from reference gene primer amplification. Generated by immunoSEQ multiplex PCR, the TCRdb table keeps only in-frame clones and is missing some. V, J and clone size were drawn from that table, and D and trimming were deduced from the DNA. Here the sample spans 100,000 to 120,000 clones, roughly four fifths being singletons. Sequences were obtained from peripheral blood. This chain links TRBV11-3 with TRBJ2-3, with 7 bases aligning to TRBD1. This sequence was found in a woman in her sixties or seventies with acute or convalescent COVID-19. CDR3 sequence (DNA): TGTGCCAGTACAGGGGCAGATACGCAGTATTTT. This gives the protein CASTGADTQYF.